The 22 T cell receptor beta chains below all came from one sample that was sequenced in a study of vaccination and CD4 T cells after COVID-19. These TCRs are of unknown antigen specificity. Cultured CD4+ T-cell DNA underwent Oncomine TCR Beta short-read sequencing. Each CDR3 protein is one row after TCRdb ran MiXCR on the PCR reads. The sample includes around 20,000 distinct CDR3 sequences, 44% of them seen just once. Treatment given: roughly 10-day PBMC culture with coronavirus spike peptide pools or control peptides (ViraFEST assay). The sequencing used CD4+ T cells from blood, cultured in vitro, collected before SARS-CoV-2 vaccination. Source of these receptors: a human donor who had recovered from COVID-19.

The J gene is TRBJ1-6, the V gene TRBV19; D not certain. Trimming cost V 8 bases and J 9 bases, with 20 bases left between them. Germline CDR1 reads LNHDA; CDR2 reads SQIVND (reference sequence). The CDR3 is 15 residues long. In DNA, the CDR3 is TGTGCCAGTTCGTCAGGAGCTAACTGGGGTTCACCCCTCCACTTT. It specifies CASSSGANWGSPLHF.

This clonotype was detected only a few times. J is TRBJ2-7 and V is TRBV11-3, with TRBD2 identical over 8 bases. V gave up 5 bases and J gave up 2 bases; unmatched junction bases: 8. There are 15 residues in the CDR3. Germline V lookup: CDR1 SGHNT, CDR2 YENEEA. The CDR3 region has the DNA TGTGCCAGCAGCCCCGGGGGGGGCAGGACCTACGAGCAGTACTTC. Protein product: CASSPGGGRTYEQYF.

A single count supports this clonotype. The V call is TRBV7-2, the J call TRBJ2-5; 8 positions agree with TRBD2. Germline V lookup: CDR1 SGHTA, CDR2 FQGNSA. V lost 2 bases to trimming and J lost 2 bases; unmatched junction nucleotides: 10. The CDR3 spans 17 residues. The chain's CDR3 is CASSLRGGPARQETQYF. As DNA, the CDR3 is TGTGCCAGCAGCTTACGGGGGGGCCCGGCGCGTCAAGAGACCCAGTACTTC.

J is TRBJ2-3 and V is TRBV7-8, with TRBD2 matching 8 bases. Losses at the gene ends were 5 bases for V and 0 bases for J; bases not matched to a gene: 4. This CDR3 has 15 residues. Germline-derived CDR1 and CDR2 are SGHVS and FQNEAQ. CDR3: CASSLLAGSTDTQYF. In DNA, the CDR3 is TGTGCCAGCAGCCTATTAGCGGGGAGCACAGATACGCAGTATTTT. Using reference TRBV7-8 and TRBJ2-3 for the parts outside the CDR3, the full variable domain is GAGVSQSPRYKVAKRGQDVALRCDPISGHVSLFWYQQALGQGPEFLTYFQNEAQLDKSGLPSDRFFAERPEGSVSTLKIQRTQQEDSAVYLCASSLLAGSTDTQYFGPGTRLTVL.

This clonotype was counted a few times. The rearrangement uses TRBV19 and TRBJ1-1, with a tentative D call TRBD1 (5 bases). V was clipped by 0 bases and J by 8 bases, with 10 bases between them. Germline CDR1 and CDR2: LNHDA and SQIVND (reference sequence). This CDR3 is built from 13 residues. The CDR3 bases are TGTGCCAGTAGTATAGACAGGGCAACCGAAGCTTTCTTT. Residues: CASSIDRATEAFF.

This CDR3 reads CASRHRDRQPQHF. CDR3 bases: TGTGCCAGTAGACACCGAGACAGGCAGCCCCAGCATTTT. V and J are TRBV19 and TRBJ1-5; tentative D call: TRBD1 (6 bases). CDR1 LNHDA and CDR2 SQIVND come from the germline V gene (reference sequence). V dropped 6 bases and J dropped 7 bases, with 13 bases sitting between them. The CDR3 totals 13 residues.

The V and J genes are TRBV2 and TRBJ1-6; D unclear. Per the germline V gene, CDR1 is SNHLY and CDR2 is FYNNEI. CDR3 length: 16 amino acids. Deletions cut 5 bases from V and 4 bases from J, with 15 bases between. The CDR3: CASSPLRSRYNSPLHF. The CDR3 DNA reads TGTGCCAGCAGTCCCCTCAGGAGTCGTTATAATTCACCCCTCCACTTT.

This clonotype came up a few times. The chain employs TRBV6-1 and TRBJ1-2; possibly TRBD1 for D (6 bases). The V gene's germline CDR1 is MNHNS and CDR2 SASEGT. The V end was cut by 6 bases, the J end by 8 bases, with 19 bases between. There are 14 residues in the CDR3. The CDR3, as DNA: TGTGCCAGCAGCGCCGGGACACGCTTATTCGGCTACACCTTC. Translated, it gives CASSAGTRLFGYTF.

The chain recombines TRBV20-1 with TRBJ2-7; no clear D. CDR3 length: 11 amino acids. V lost 3 bases and J 4 bases, leaving 7 bases between the germline ends. Looked up from germline, CDR1 is DFQATT and CDR2 is SNEGSKA (reference sequence). The CDR3 nucleotides read TGCAGTGCTAGTTCAGCTTACGAGCAGTACTTC. It specifies CSASSAYEQYF.

The chain has TRBV27 and TRBJ1-6, with D hard to call. The CDR3 runs 14 residues. Trimming left V 2 bases short and J 10 bases short, with 12 bases between. Looked up from germline, CDR1 is MNHEY and CDR2 is SMNVEV (reference sequence). The CDR3 spells CASSLVGEVSPLHF. CDR3 in DNA: TGTGCCAGCAGTTTAGTGGGAGAGGTCTCACCCCTCCACTTT.

J is TRBJ2-1 and V is TRBV7-9; D is tentatively TRBD1 or TRBD2 (5 bases each). CDR3 length equals 16 residues. Looked up from germline, CDR1 is SEHNR and CDR2 is FQNEAQ (reference sequence). Trimming cost V 7 bases and J 0 bases, with 16 bases left between them. The CDR3 spells CASTPFFGTSYNEQFF. In DNA, the CDR3 is TGTGCCAGCACCCCTTTTTTTGGGACCTCCTACAATGAGCAGTTCTTC.

V usage is TRBV12-3 or TRBV12-4 and J usage is TRBJ1-2; no clear D. This CDR3 has 11 amino acids. V lost 3 bases to trimming and J lost 8 bases, with 7 bases between them. The DNA of the CDR3 is TGTGCCAGCAGTTTCCGGAGAGGCTACACCTTC. This encodes CASSFRRGYTF.

Comment on this clonotype: A junction end diverges from the germline sequence, so it may reflect a read error. This rearrangement joins TRBV2 to TRBJ1-3; possible D gene TRBD1, 6 bases. The CDR3 contains 17 residues. CDR1 is SNHLY and CDR2 is FYNNEI in the germline V gene. The CDR3 bases are TGTGCCAGCAGTGATCATGTAGGGGGAGCCTCTGCAAACACCATATATTTT. This gives the protein CASSDHVGGASANTIYF.

This rearrangement joins TRBV11-3 to TRBJ2-1, with a weak D call TRBD1 (5 bases). V lost 5 bases and J 0 bases, leaving 11 bases between the germline ends. This CDR3 has 15 amino acids. In germline, CDR1 is SGHNT, CDR2 YENEEA. Here the CDR3 DNA reads TGTGCCAGCAGCCGTAGTCAGGGCTCCTACAATGAGCAGTTCTTC. Protein product: CASSRSQGSYNEQFF.

This clonotype has just a few counts. This chain joins TRBV12-3 or TRBV12-4 and TRBJ1-5, with D possibly being TRBD1 (5 bases). The CDR3 totals 14 residues. Trimming took 3 bases from V and 7 from J, leaving 13 bases between them. The CDR3 DNA is TGTGCCAGCAGTTTCCGGGGGTTCGGCCAGCCCCAGCATTTT. Translating it yields CASSFRGFGQPQHF.

The chain recombines TRBV20-1 with TRBJ1-1, with 9 positions matching TRBD1. The CDR3 covers 15 residues. V lost 3 bases, J lost 4 bases, and 9 bases stayed unmatched. Germline assignment: CDR1 DFQATT and CDR2 SNEGSKA (reference sequence). CDR3 loop: CSASVPGQGPTEAFF. The CDR3 nucleotides are TGCAGTGCTAGCGTGCCCGGACAGGGGCCCACTGAAGCTTTCTTT.

V and J are TRBV7-6 and TRBJ2-1; tentative D call: TRBD2 (5 bases). The germline CDR1 and CDR2 sequences are SGHVS and FNYEAQ. The CDR3 has 14 residues. Trimming took off 1 base at V and 5 bases at J, with 9 bases between the two ends. The CDR3 DNA reads as TGTGCCAGCAGCTTAGGAGGGCCTAACAATGAGCAGTTCTTC. Amino acid sequence: CASSLGGPNNEQFF.

This clonotype was detected only a few times. The V gene is TRBV27, the J gene TRBJ2-7, with a weak D call TRBD1 (6 bases). Germline-derived CDR1 and CDR2 are MNHEY and SMNVEV (reference sequence). V shed 8 bases and J shed 3 bases, with 20 bases lying between them. The CDR3 consists of 15 residues. The CDR3 DNA follows: TGTGCCAGCTCTGTAGGGGGAGACTACTTCTACGAGCAGTACTTC. The encoded protein is CASSVGGDYFYEQYF.

This clonotype was counted once. V and J are TRBV7-9 and TRBJ2-2, with 10 bases identical to TRBD1. CDR1 is SEHNR, CDR2 FQNEAQ, per germline (reference sequence). With V trimmed by 8 bases and J by 5 bases, 8 bases remained unmatched. The CDR3 is 15 amino acids. The CDR3 sequence is CASGLSGQGTGELFF. The CDR3 DNA reads TGTGCCAGCGGCCTTTCGGGACAGGGGACCGGGGAGCTGTTTTTT.

This clonotype was counted between two and nine times. The rearrangement joins TRBV6-5 to TRBJ1-1, with 8 positions matching TRBD1. CDR3 size: 14 residues. With V trimmed by 2 bases and J by 1 base, 0 bases remained unmatched. Germline values: CDR1 MNHEY, CDR2 SVGAGI. The CDR3 is CASSYTGGNTEAFF. In DNA, the CDR3 is TGTGCCAGCAGTTACACAGGGGGGAACACTGAAGCTTTCTTT.

V and J are TRBV2 and TRBJ2-1; 10 bases line up with TRBD2. The CDR3 is 15 amino acids. With V trimmed by 6 bases and J by 8 bases, 10 bases remained unmatched. Germline V gives CDR1 SNHLY, CDR2 FYNNEI. In nucleotides, the CDR3 is TGTGCCAGCAGACGAGCGGGAGGGCCCCAGGATGAGCAGTTCTTC. It yields the protein CASRRAGGPQDEQFF.

This clonotype has just a few counts. This CDR3 reads CASSFDRYTDTQYF. CDR3 DNA sequence: TGTGCCAGCAGCTTCGACAGATACACAGATACGCAGTATTTT. V and J are TRBV7-9 and TRBJ2-3; TRBD1 might be the D (5 bases). Germline V CDR1 and CDR2: SEHNR, FQNEAQ (reference sequence). Trimming cost V 3 bases and J 2 bases, with 9 bases left between them. CDR3 size: 14 residues.